The source of this T cell receptor beta chain is a study of human T cells and chemical hapten exposure. On the study more broadly: 0.01% DPC was applied to the upper back in patch tests, which were read at 6 days.

Germline loops: CDR1 SGHTA, CDR2 FQGNSA. The CDR3 is 13 residues long. Trimming removed 0 bases at V and 6 bases at J, with 5 bases between. TCRdb recomputed calls from the RACE reads with MiXCR, one row per CDR3 protein. The sample lists under 85,000 distinct CDR3 sequences, 10% occurring once. This clonotype was observed a handful of times. This sample's time point: patch test 1, 2 weeks after DPC sensitization. Treatment in this sample: therapeutic diphenylcyclopropenone sensitization with weekly scalp DPC. Alopecia patients, 18 to 70 years old and DPC-suitable, served as donors. The sequence was collected from a woman in her forties or fifties with alopecia areata. Some clones in this sample may be carry-over from other donors' samples. The sequencing here drew on whole blood, taken in connection with sensitization to the hapten diphenylcyclopropenone (DPC). The chain recombines TRBV7-2 with TRBJ2-2; a weak D match, TRBD1 (5 bases). CDR3 protein: CASSLATAGELFF. The CDR3 bases are TGTGCCAGCAGCTTAGCGACAGCCGGGGAGCTGTTTTTT.